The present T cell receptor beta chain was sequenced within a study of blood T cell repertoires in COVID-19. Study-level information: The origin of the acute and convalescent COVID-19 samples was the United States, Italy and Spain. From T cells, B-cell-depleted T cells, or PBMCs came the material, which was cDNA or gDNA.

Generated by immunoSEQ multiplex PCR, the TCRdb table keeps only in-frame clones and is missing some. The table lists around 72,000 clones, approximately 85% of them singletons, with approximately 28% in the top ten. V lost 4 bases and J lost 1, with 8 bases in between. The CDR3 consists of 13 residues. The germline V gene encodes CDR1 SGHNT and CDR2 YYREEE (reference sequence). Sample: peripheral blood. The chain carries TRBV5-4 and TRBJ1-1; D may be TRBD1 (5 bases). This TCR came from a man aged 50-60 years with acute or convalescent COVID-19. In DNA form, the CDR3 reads TGTGCCAGCAGCGGCGGGGCGAACACTGAAGCTTTCTTT. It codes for CASSGGANTEAFF. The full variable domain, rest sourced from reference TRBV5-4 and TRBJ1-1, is ETGVTQSPTHLIKTRGQQVTLRCSSQSGHNTVSWYQQALGQGPQFIFQYYREEENGRGNFPPRFSGLQFPNYSSELNVNALELDDSALYLCASSGGANTEAFFGQGTRLTVV.